These 6 T cell receptor beta chains share one sample of origin, sequenced in a study of CD8 T cells in ankylosing spondylitis (dated by TCRdb to 2015 to 2018). Library preparation employed 5' RACE. The data were produced on an Illumina HiSeq 2500. TCRdb ran its own pipeline on the public reads, namely fastp trimming at Q25 and MiXCR clone calling, and kept in-frame beta chains. A single entry per CDR3 protein holds the most common genes and DNA from its merged rows. A total of about 250,000 distinct CDR3 sequences appear in this sample, over 30% of them only once. The ten biggest clones cover around 4.2% of the sample. Sequenced material: blood, either unsorted or a sorted T cell fraction (not recorded which). The receptors here all came from a male donor with ankylosing spondylitis or in good health (not recorded which).

This clonotype came up a few times. This chain connects TRBV20-1 to TRBJ2-7; D is perhaps TRBD2 (6 bases). Germline V CDR1 and CDR2: DFQATT, SNEGSKA (reference sequence). The CDR3 sequence is 15 residues long. Trimming removed 0 bases at V and 0 bases at J, with 12 bases between. CDR3 coding DNA: TGCAGTGCTAGAGATGGGGCGGGGAGCTCCTACGAGCAGTACTTC. This codes for CSARDGAGSSYEQYF.

There are a few counts of this clonotype. The V and J genes are TRBV5-1 and TRBJ1-1; unclear D gene. V was pared by 3 bases and J by 5 bases, with 14 bases between. This CDR3 comprises 14 residues. Germline V gives CDR1 SGHRS, CDR2 YFSETQ. The CDR3 reads CASSYTSRETEAFF. For the CDR3, the DNA is TGCGCCAGCAGCTATACGTCTAGGGAGACTGAAGCTTTCTTT. Together with reference TRBV5-1 and TRBJ1-1, the CDR3 gives the full variable domain: KAGVTQTPRYLIKTRGQQVTLSCSPISGHRSVSWYQQTPGQGLQFLFEYFSETQRNKGNFPGRFSGRQFSNSRSEMNVSTLELGDSALYLCASSYTSRETEAFFGQGTRLTVV.

The chain combines TRBV10-3 with TRBJ1-1; 8 nucleotides agree with TRBD1. The CDR3 is made up of 13 amino acids. The junction had 6 bases not matched to a gene; V was cut back by 5 bases and J by 7 bases. Germline V CDR1 and CDR2: ENHRY, SYGVKD. The CDR3 DNA follows: TGTGCCATCAGTTGGACAGGGTCGAGTGAAGCTTTCTTT. This gives the protein CAISWTGSSEAFF.

The V and J genes are TRBV11-2 and TRBJ2-1; TRBD1 agrees at 7 bases. Germline values: CDR1 SGHAT, CDR2 FQNNGV. The CDR3 covers 14 residues. J was trimmed by 7 bases and V by 1 base; bases with no gene match: 4. CDR3 sequence reads: CASSLGQGRNEQFF. The CDR3 DNA follows: TGTGCCAGCAGCTTAGGACAGGGCCGAAATGAGCAGTTCTTC.

The CDR3 coding sequence is TGTGCCAGCAGTTACGATTCGGGGGGGCACACAGATACGCAGTATTTT. This codes for CASSYDSGGHTDTQYF. The J gene is TRBJ2-3, the V gene TRBV6-5, with 8 bases matching TRBD2. Germline CDR1 reads MNHEY; CDR2 reads SVGAGI. CDR3 size: 16 residues. V dropped 2 bases and J dropped 2; count of bases not matched to a gene: 6.

The chain employs TRBV7-8 and TRBJ2-7, with D perhaps matching TRBD2 (5 bases). There are 13 residues in the CDR3. Trimming took 2 bases from V and 9 from J, leaving 14 bases between them. Germline-derived CDR1 and CDR2 are SGHVS and FQNEAQ. The CDR3 spells CASSLIQVAGQYF. In DNA form, the CDR3 reads TGTGCCAGCAGCTTAATTCAGGTTGCGGGGCAGTACTTC. Using reference TRBV7-8 and TRBJ2-7 for the parts outside the CDR3, the full variable domain is GAGVSQSPRYKVAKRGQDVALRCDPISGHVSLFWYQQALGQGPEFLTYFQNEAQLDKSGLPSDRFFAERPEGSVSTLKIQRTQQEDSAVYLCASSLIQVAGQYFGPGTRLTVT.